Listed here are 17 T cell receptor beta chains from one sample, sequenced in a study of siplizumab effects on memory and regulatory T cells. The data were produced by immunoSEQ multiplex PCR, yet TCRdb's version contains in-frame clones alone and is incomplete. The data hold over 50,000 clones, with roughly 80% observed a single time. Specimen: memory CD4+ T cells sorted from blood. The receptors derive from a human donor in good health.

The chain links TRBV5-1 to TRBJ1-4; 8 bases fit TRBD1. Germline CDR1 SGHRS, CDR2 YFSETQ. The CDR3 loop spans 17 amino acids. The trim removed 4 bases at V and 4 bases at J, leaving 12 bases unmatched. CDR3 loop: CASSLTPQGANNEKLFF. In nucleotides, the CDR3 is TGCGCCAGCAGCCTCACTCCCCAGGGGGCCAATAATGAAAAACTGTTTTTT.

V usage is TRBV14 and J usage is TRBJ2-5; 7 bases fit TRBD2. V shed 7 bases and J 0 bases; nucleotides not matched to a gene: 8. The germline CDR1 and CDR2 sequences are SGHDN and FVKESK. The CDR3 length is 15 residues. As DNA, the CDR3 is TGTGCCAGCACTAGAGCTAGCGGAAACCAAGAGACCCAGTACTTC. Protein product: CASTRASGNQETQYF.

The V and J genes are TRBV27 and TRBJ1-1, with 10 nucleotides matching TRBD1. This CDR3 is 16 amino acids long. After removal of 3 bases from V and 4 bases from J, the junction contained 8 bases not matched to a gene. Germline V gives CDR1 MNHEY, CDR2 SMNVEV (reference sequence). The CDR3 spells CASSFPRQGAGTEAFF. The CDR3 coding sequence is TGTGCCAGCAGTTTTCCTCGACAGGGGGCGGGCACTGAAGCTTTCTTT.

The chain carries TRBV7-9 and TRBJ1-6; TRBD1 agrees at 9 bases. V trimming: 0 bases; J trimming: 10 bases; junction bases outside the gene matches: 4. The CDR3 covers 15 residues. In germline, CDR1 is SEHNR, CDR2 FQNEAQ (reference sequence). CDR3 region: CASSLAGQGGSPLHF. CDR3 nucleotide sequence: TGTGCCAGCAGCTTAGCGGGACAGGGAGGATCACCCCTCCACTTT.

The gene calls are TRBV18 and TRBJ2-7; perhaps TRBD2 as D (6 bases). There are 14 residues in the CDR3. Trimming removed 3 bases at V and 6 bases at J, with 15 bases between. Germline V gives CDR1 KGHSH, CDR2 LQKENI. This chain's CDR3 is CASSPDSRGSEQYF. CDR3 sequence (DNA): TGTGCCAGCTCACCCGACTCCCGGGGGTCCGAGCAGTACTTC.

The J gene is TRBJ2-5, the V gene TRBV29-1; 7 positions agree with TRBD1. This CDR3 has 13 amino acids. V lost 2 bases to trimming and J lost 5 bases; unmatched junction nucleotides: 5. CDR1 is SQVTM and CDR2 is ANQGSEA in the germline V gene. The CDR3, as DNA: TGCAGCGTTGAAAAGACAGGGCCGGAGACCCAGTACTTC. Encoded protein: CSVEKTGPETQYF.

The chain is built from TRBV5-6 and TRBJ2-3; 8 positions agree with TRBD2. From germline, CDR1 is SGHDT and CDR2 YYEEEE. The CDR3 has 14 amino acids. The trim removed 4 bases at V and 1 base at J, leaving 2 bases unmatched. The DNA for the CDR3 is TGTGCCAGCAGCGGGGGACTAGGCACAGATACGCAGTATTTT. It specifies CASSGGLGTDTQYF.

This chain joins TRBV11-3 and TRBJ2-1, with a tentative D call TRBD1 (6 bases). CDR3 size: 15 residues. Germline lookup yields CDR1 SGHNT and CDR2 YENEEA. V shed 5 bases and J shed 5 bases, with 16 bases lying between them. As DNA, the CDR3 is TGTGCCAGCAGCCGCGGACAGAACGGGGACAATGAGCAGTTCTTC. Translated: CASSRGQNGDNEQFF.

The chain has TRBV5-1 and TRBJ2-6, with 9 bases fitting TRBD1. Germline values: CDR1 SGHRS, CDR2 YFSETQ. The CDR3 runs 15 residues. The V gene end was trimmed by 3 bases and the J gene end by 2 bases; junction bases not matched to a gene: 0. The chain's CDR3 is CASSWDRAGANVLTF. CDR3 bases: TGCGCCAGCAGCTGGGACAGGGCTGGGGCCAACGTCCTGACTTTC.

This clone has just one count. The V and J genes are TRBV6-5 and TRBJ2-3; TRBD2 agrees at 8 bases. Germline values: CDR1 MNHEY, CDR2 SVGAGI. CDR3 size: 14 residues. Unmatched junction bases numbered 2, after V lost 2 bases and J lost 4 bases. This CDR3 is CASSYGAGADTQYF. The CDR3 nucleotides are TGTGCCAGCAGTTACGGAGCGGGAGCAGATACGCAGTATTTT.

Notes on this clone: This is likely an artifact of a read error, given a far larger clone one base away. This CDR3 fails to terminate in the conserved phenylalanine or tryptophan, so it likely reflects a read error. CDR3 sequence reads: CASGYGDRANEQYS. CDR3 DNA: TGTGCCAGCGGTTACGGGGACAGGGCTAACGAGCAGTACTCC. V is TRBV27 and J is TRBJ2-7, with 9 bases lining up with TRBD1. This CDR3 spans 14 amino acids. The junction had 10 bases not matched to a gene; V was cut back by 8 bases and J by 5 bases. CDR1 and CDR2 (germline): MNHEY, SMNVEV (reference sequence).

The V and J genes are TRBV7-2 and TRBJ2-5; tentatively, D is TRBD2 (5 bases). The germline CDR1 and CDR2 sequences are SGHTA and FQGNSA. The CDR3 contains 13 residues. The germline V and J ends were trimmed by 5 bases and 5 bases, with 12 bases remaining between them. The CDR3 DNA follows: TGTGCCAGCAGCCCCGGACTTGGCGAGACCCAGTACTTC. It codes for CASSPGLGETQYF. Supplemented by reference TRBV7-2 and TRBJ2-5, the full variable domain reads GAGVSQSPSNKVTEKGKDVELRCDPISGHTALYWYRQSLGQGLEFLIYFQGNSAPDKSGLPSDRFSAERTGGSVSTLTIQRTQQEDSAVYLCASSPGLGETQYFGPGTRLLVL.

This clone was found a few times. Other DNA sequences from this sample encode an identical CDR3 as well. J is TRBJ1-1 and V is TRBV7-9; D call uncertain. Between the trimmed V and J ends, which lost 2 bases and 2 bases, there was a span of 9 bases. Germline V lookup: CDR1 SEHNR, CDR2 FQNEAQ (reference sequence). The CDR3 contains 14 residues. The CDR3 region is CASSLQAGNTEAFF. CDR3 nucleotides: TGTGCCAGCAGCTTACAAGCAGGAAACACTGAAGCTTTCTTT.

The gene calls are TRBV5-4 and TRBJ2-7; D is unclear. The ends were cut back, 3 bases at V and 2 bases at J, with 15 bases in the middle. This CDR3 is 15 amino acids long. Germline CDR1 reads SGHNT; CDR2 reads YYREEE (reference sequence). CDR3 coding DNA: TGTGCCAGCAGCTCTCGCGCGGAAATTACCTACGAGCAGTACTTC. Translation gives CASSSRAEITYEQYF.

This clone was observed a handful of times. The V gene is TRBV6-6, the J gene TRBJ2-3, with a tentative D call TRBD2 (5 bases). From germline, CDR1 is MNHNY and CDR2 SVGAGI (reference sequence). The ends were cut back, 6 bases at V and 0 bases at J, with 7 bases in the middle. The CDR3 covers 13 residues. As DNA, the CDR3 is TGTGCCAGCAGCAGGACTAGCACAGATACGCAGTATTTT. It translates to CASSRTSTDTQYF.

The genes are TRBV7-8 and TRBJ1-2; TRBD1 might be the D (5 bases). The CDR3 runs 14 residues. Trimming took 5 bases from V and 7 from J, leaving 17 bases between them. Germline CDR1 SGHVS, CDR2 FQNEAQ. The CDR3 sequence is CASSPIQGYSGYTF. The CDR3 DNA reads TGTGCCAGCAGCCCGATCCAGGGATATAGTGGCTACACCTTC.

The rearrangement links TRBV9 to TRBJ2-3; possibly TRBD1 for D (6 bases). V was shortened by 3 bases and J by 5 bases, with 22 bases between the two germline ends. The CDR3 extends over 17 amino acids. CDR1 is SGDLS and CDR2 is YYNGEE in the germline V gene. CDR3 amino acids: CASSEHGTPQGKDTQYF. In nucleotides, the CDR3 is TGTGCCAGCAGCGAACACGGGACACCGCAAGGGAAAGATACGCAGTATTTT.